The 18 T cell receptor beta chains listed next were all sequenced from one sample in a study of T cell repertoires in cytomegalovirus infection. A single record per CDR3 protein comes from TCRdb applying MiXCR to the reads. The sample carries over 250,000 distinct CDR3 sequences, 20% to 25% recorded once. For these receptors, no antigen is known. The sample in question was cultured PBMCs, obtained from culture after CMV antigen stimulation. These receptors came from a human donor in good health (CMV status not recorded). Some clones in this sample may be carry-over from other donors' samples.

Note on this clonotype: This sequence may be a read error, since a much larger clone differs from it by one base. This CDR3 fails to terminate in the conserved phenylalanine or tryptophan, so it likely reflects a read error. The chain links TRBV28 to TRBJ2-3; D is unresolved. Germline V gene lookup returns CDR1 MDHEN and CDR2 SYDVKM. Trimming removed 6 bases from V and 2 bases from J, with 15 bases in between. CDR3 length: 15 amino acids. CDR3 nucleotide sequence: TGTGCCAGCAGCTGGCCCGTAGGGTTCACAGATACGCAGTATCTT. Its protein product is CASSWPVGFTDTQYL.

In its sample, this clonotype was seen many times. V is TRBV28 and J is TRBJ2-3; 8 positions match TRBD1. Looked up from germline, CDR1 is MDHEN and CDR2 is SYDVKM. The V segment lost 6 bases and the J segment 2 bases; nucleotides outside the gene matches: 7. CDR3 length: 15 amino acids. CDR3 DNA: TGTGCCAGCAGGGCGCGGACAGGGAACACAGATACGCAGTATTTT. It codes for CASRARTGNTDTQYF.

J is TRBJ2-3 and V is TRBV2; D is undetermined. The germline V gene has CDR1 SNHLY and CDR2 FYNNEI. V lost 4 bases to trimming and J lost 8 bases, with 10 bases between them. The length of the CDR3 is 12 residues. CDR3 bases: TGTGCCAGCAGTGGGTCGGTGCGTACGCAGTATTTT. Translation gives CASSGSVRTQYF.

This chain uses TRBV27 with TRBJ1-1, with D uncertain. CDR1 and CDR2 from the germline V gene are MNHEY and SMNVEV (reference sequence). Trimming cost V 1 base and J 1 base, with 10 bases left between them. There are 15 residues in the CDR3. The CDR3 is CASSLLGGSNTEAFF. DNA of the CDR3: TGTGCCAGCAGTTTATTGGGAGGTTCGAACACTGAAGCTTTCTTT.

V usage is TRBV19 and J usage is TRBJ2-3; 7 bases match TRBD2. Germline trimming cut 3 bases from V and 2 bases from J; bases unmatched to any gene: 2. The CDR3 consists of 14 residues. Germline V lookup: CDR1 LNHDA, CDR2 SQIVND (reference sequence). The CDR3 region has the DNA TGTGCCAGTAGTATCGGGGGGACCACAGATACGCAGTATTTT. Translation gives CASSIGGTTDTQYF.

There are many counts of this clonotype. This rearrangement joins TRBV7-2 to TRBJ1-2; no reliable D call. The CDR3 runs to 13 residues. Deletions cut 3 bases from V and 6 bases from J, with 11 bases between. The germline V gene has CDR1 SGHTA and CDR2 FQGNSA. The CDR3 nucleotides read TGTGCCAGCAGCTTTACACCGTCGAATGGCTACACCTTC. Its protein is CASSFTPSNGYTF.

The chain uses TRBV20-1 and TRBJ1-4; D is unclear. CDR3 length: 15 residues. The germline V gene has CDR1 DFQATT and CDR2 SNEGSKA (reference sequence). Trimming left V 0 bases short and J 0 bases short, with 8 bases between. The CDR3 protein is CSARDPRATNEKLFF. In DNA, the CDR3 is TGCAGTGCTAGAGATCCTAGGGCAACTAATGAAAAACTGTTTTTT.

This clonotype was picked up a small number of times. This chain uses TRBV19 with TRBJ1-4, with TRBD1 as a possible D gene (5 bases). With 7 bases removed from V and 0 bases from J, the gap between germline ends came to 15 bases. CDR3 length: 16 residues. The germline V gene encodes CDR1 LNHDA and CDR2 SQIVND (reference sequence). The CDR3 region has the DNA TGTGCCAGTACCATTGGGGGAGGTGCAACTAATGAAAAACTGTTTTTT. It encodes CASTIGGGATNEKLFF. The full variable domain, its missing parts supplied by reference TRBV19 and TRBJ1-4, is DGGITQSPKYLFRKEGQNVTLSCEQNLNHDAMYWYRQDPGQGLRLIYYSQIVNDFQKGDIAEGYSVSREKKESFPLTVTSAQKNPTAFYLCASTIGGGATNEKLFFGSGTQLSVL.

V gene TRBV2 combines with J gene TRBJ1-2, with D perhaps TRBD1 (6 bases). CDR3 length equals 16 residues. V gave up 1 base and J gave up 4 bases, with 16 bases separating them. Germline V gives CDR1 SNHLY, CDR2 FYNNEI. CDR3 bases: TGTGCCAGCAGTGAAGGCCCGGGGGCCTTATTCTATGGCTACACCTTC. It encodes CASSEGPGALFYGYTF. Looking up the rest from reference TRBV2 and TRBJ1-2 gives the full variable domain: EPEVTQTPSHQVTQMGQEVILRCVPISNHLYFYWYRQILGQKVEFLVSFYNNEISEKSEIFDDQFSVERPDGSNFTLKIRSTKLEDSAMYFCASSEGPGALFYGYTFGSGTRLTVV.

The sample holds many counts of this clonotype. This chain's CDR3 is CASSILDRNQPQHF. Here the CDR3 DNA reads TGTGCCAGCAGCATATTAGACAGGAATCAGCCCCAGCATTTT. The chain carries TRBV7-2 and TRBJ1-5, with a weak D call TRBD1 (6 bases). The CDR3 contains 14 residues. From germline, CDR1 is SGHTA and CDR2 FQGNSA. V was cut by 5 bases and J by 4 bases, with 12 bases left in between.

This clonotype turned up a few times. The J gene is TRBJ1-6, the V gene TRBV28, with TRBD1 as a possible D gene (6 bases). Trimming removed 1 base from V and 7 bases from J, with 17 bases in between. The CDR3 length is 17 residues. Germline CDR1 is MDHEN and CDR2 is SYDVKM. CDR3 region: CASSLSRWGARNSPLHF. The DNA of the CDR3 is TGTGCCAGCAGTTTATCCAGATGGGGGGCCCGCAATTCACCCCTCCACTTT. Complete variable domain (other parts from reference TRBV28 and TRBJ1-6): DVKVTQSSRYLVKRTGEKVFLECVQDMDHENMFWYRQDPGLGLRLIYFSYDVKMKEKGDIPEGYSVSREKKERFSLILESASTNQTSMYLCASSLSRWGARNSPLHFGNGTRLTVT.

In this sample, this clonotype turned up a few times. The V and J genes are TRBV28 and TRBJ1-3, with D possibly TRBD1 on 5 matching bases. The germline CDR1 and CDR2 sequences are MDHEN and SYDVKM. This CDR3 is 16 amino acids long. The ends were cut back, 4 bases at V and 1 base at J, with 14 bases in the middle. The CDR3 bases are TGTGCCAGCAGTTCCGAGGGGAGAGGTTCTGGAAACACCATATATTTT. It translates to CASSSEGRGSGNTIYF.

This chain connects TRBV27 to TRBJ1-1, with D possibly being TRBD1 (5 bases). Trimming took off 4 bases at V and 7 bases at J, with 10 bases between the two ends. The CDR3 totals 12 residues. The germline V gene encodes CDR1 MNHEY and CDR2 SMNVEV (reference sequence). The CDR3 sequence is CASSYRNREAFF. The CDR3 nucleotides are TGTGCCAGCAGTTACAGGAACCGTGAAGCTTTCTTT.

This chain's CDR3 is CASSFSHIQYF. CDR3 bases: TGTGCCAGCAGTTTTAGTCACATTCAGTACTTC. The rearrangement links TRBV28 to TRBJ2-4; D uncertain. Germline loops: CDR1 MDHEN, CDR2 SYDVKM. This CDR3 comprises 11 residues. The V end lost 3 bases, the J end lost 8 bases, and 5 bases lay between the germline ends.

The rearrangement links TRBV9 to TRBJ1-1; 8 nucleotides agree with TRBD1. With 4 bases clipped from V and 1 base from J, the junction kept 6 bases outside the gene matches. The CDR3 is made up of 15 amino acids. The V gene's germline CDR1 is SGDLS and CDR2 YYNGEE. CDR3 loop: CASSPRQGKNTEAFF. Here the CDR3 DNA reads TGTGCCAGCAGCCCCAGACAGGGGAAGAACACTGAAGCTTTCTTT.

The CDR3 sequence: CASSEDLVGALETQYF. The DNA of the CDR3 is TGTGCCAGCAGTGAAGACCTAGTCGGTGCGCTTGAGACCCAGTACTTC. The chain combines TRBV25-1 with TRBJ2-5; no firm D call. Trimming took off 2 bases at V and 5 bases at J, with 18 bases between the two ends. The V gene's germline CDR1 is MGHDK and CDR2 SYGVNS. This CDR3 region has 16 residues.

The V gene is TRBV6-2 or TRBV6-3, the J gene TRBJ2-1, with 9 bases fitting TRBD2. Trimming removed 0 bases from V and 6 bases from J; junction bases left unmatched: 12. The length of the CDR3 is 18 residues. Germline V gives CDR1 MNHEY, CDR2 SVGEGT. The CDR3 coding sequence is TGTGCCAGCAGTTACTCGAGACTTGCGGGAGGGCCCCGCAATGAGCAGTTCTTC. It codes for CASSYSRLAGGPRNEQFF.

This chain uses TRBV5-1 with TRBJ2-1; 10 nucleotides match TRBD2. This CDR3 spans 15 amino acids. CDR1 is SGHRS, CDR2 YFSETQ, per germline. V shed 2 bases, J shed 10 bases, and the junction held 9 bases outside the gene matches. The CDR3 DNA reads TGCGCCAGCAGCTTTGGGGTAGCGGGAGGCGGAGAGCAGTTCTTC. Protein sequence: CASSFGVAGGGEQFF.